This TCR beta chain comes out of a study of shared clonotypes between healthy human individuals. Details on this clone: Its antigen is unidentified.

Study results and limitations: Generation probabilities were higher for clonotypes shared across all four sorted-subset donors than for unshared ones.

Clones were read by immunoSEQ multiplex PCR, and TCRdb kept only the in-frame ones, dropping some. The table shows 1.6 million or so clones, with roughly 96% occurring only once. V was clipped by 4 bases and J by 4 bases; unmatched bases: 13. The length of the CDR3 is 16 residues. Germline CDR1 reads SGDLS; CDR2 reads YYNGEE. The J gene is TRBJ2-5, the V gene TRBV9; TRBD2 agrees at 7 bases. This TCR was sampled from a man aged 25-40 years in good health. The sample was naive CD4+ T cells sorted from blood. The subset was: CD45RA+ positively selected. CDR3 coding DNA: TGTGCCAGCAGCCCTCTCCGGGGCGGGAGTGGAGAGACCCAGTACTTC. Amino acid sequence: CASSPLRGGSGETQYF.